This T cell receptor beta chain is from a study of T-cell reconstitution after alpha-beta-depleted transplantation in children. A TCRbeta library incorporating unique molecular identifiers was prepared. Each CDR3 protein is one row after TCRdb ran MiXCR on the PCR reads. The sample holds fewer than 400,000 distinct CDR3 sequences, 20% seen once. Germline CDR1 and CDR2: DFQATT and SNEGSKA (reference sequence). This CDR3 is 17 amino acids long. V dropped 6 bases and J dropped 0; count of bases not matched to a gene: 12. This TCR derives from a human donor who donated a stem cell graft to a child with acute myeloid leukemia. The gene calls are TRBV20-1 and TRBJ2-1; 9 nucleotides agree with TRBD2. Here the sequenced sample was PBMCs from the stem cell graft donor, taken from the stem cell graft. CDR3 DNA sequence: TGCAGTGCCCACCGAGCGGGAGGACCTATCTCCTACAATGAGCAGTTCTTC. It is translated as CSAHRAGGPISYNEQFF.